A single sample gave rise to the 5 T cell receptor beta chains below, sequenced in a study of graft-versus-host responses after intestinal transplantation. These receptors lack a known antigen. The assay was immunoSEQ multiplex PCR, and TCRdb's table has in-frame clones only and misses some. The repertoire consists of 90,000 to 150,000 clones, with approximately 92% occurring once and the leading ten covering 0.09% to 0.15%. The sample here was unstimulated CD4+ T cells sorted from spleen or lymph node cells, taken before intestinal transplant. The source of these receptors is a human donor who received an intestinal transplant.

In DNA, the CDR3 is TGTGCCAGCAGCTTAAGGGCGGGGGTTAACAATGAGCAGTTCTTC. It is translated as CASSLRAGVNNEQFF. The chain is built from TRBV7-2 and TRBJ2-1; 7 positions match TRBD2. Germline CDR1 is SGHTA and CDR2 is FQGNSA. The length of the CDR3 is 15 residues. The junction had 6 bases not matched to a gene; V was cut back by 2 bases and J by 5 bases.

The chain links TRBV25-1 to TRBJ2-1; 8 nucleotides match TRBD2. The V gene's germline CDR1 is MGHDK and CDR2 SYGVNS. The ends lost 1 base at V and 6 bases at J; junction bases unmatched: 5. The CDR3 totals 15 residues. The CDR3 region is CASSELGREANEQFF. The CDR3 coding sequence is TGTGCCAGCAGTGAATTGGGGCGGGAGGCCAATGAGCAGTTCTTC. Variable domain in full (rest from reference TRBV25-1 and TRBJ2-1): EADIYQTPRYLVIGTGKKITLECSQTMGHDKMYWYQQDPGMELHLIHYSYGVNSTEKGDLSSESTVSRIRTEHFPLTLESARPSHTSQYLCASSELGREANEQFFGPGTRLTVL.

The CDR3 reads CASSPLAGEPDTQYF. CDR3 sequence (DNA): TGTGCCAGCTCACCACTGGCGGGAGAACCAGATACGCAGTATTTT. The V and J genes are TRBV18 and TRBJ2-3; 7 bases fit TRBD2. Germline V gives CDR1 KGHSH, CDR2 LQKENI. This CDR3 is 15 amino acids long. J was trimmed by 4 bases and V by 1 base; bases with no gene match: 5.

The genes are TRBV2 and TRBJ1-2; 10 bases agree with TRBD1. CDR3 length: 16 amino acids. Unmatched junction bases numbered 18, after V lost 3 bases and J lost 14 bases. Per the germline V gene, CDR1 is SNHLY and CDR2 is FYNNEI. In nucleotides, the CDR3 is TGTGCCAGCAGTGACCGAAGACAGGGGGCGGGGGGGGAAAAAACCTTC. As protein: CASSDRRQGAGGEKTF.

This clone was recorded once. The chain links TRBV13 to TRBJ1-1; D not certain. The V end lost 4 bases, the J end lost 2 bases, and 11 bases lay between the germline ends. Germline-derived CDR1 and CDR2 are PRHDT and FYEKMQ (reference sequence). CDR3 length: 14 amino acids. The CDR3 region has the DNA TGTGCCAGCAGCTCAAGGATGTTAAACACTGAAGCTTTCTTT. Translation: CASSSRMLNTEAFF.